This TCR beta chain was recovered during a study of CD8+ T cells in alopecia areata. Overall study context: The authors grafted skin from approximately 6-12-month-old C3H/HeJ donors with spontaneous alopecia onto roughly 6-10-week-old female C3H/HeJ mice. Findings of the study overall: Normal skin's resident alphabeta T cells are sequenced alongside lesional scalp T cells. Relative to normal scalp, lesional scalp, especially alopecia totalis/universalis, showed higher clonality.

This clone was detected a few times. Its specificity is not known. The protein here is the DNA translation, as the TCRdb protein differs from it at residue 12. Mouse names are used for the genes. Read coverage stops 3 residues before the CDR3 terminus; the germline J gene supplies the remainder. The sample carries other DNA sequences with the same CDR3. V was cut by 2 bases and J by 0 bases, with 8 bases left in between. The germline V gene has CDR1 LGHNA and CDR2 YNLKQL (reference sequence). The CDR3 consists of 15 residues. Sequencing relied on a cDNA template that was reverse transcribed from extracted RNA. Produced via immunoSEQ multiplex PCR; TCRdb's table is partial and in-frame only. The sample holds under 3,000 clones, and no clone turns up only once.

The receptor's source is a C3H/HeJ mouse with alopecia areata. Strain MHC haplotype: H2-k. Material for sequencing was lesional skin. This sequence joins TRBV5 and TRBJ1-3, with D possibly being TRBD1 (6 bases). CDR3 DNA, as far as it was read: TGTGCCAGCAGCCAACCCAGGGGTTCTGGAAATACG. It codes for CASSQPRGSGNT. The whole CDR3 protein is CASSQPRGSGNTLYF.